Below, 7 T cell receptor beta chains from the same sample are listed, as sequenced in a study of shared clonotypes between healthy human individuals. Libraries were prepared by immunoSEQ multiplex PCR; TCRdb keeps only in-frame clonotypes and omits some of them. The repertoire holds some 490,000 clones, with almost 80% as singletons. The material sequenced was PBMCs. The receptors shown here come from a woman aged 35 to 49 in good health. Some clones in this sample may be carry-over from other donors' samples.

In this sample, this clone turned up many times. Other DNA variants within this sample encode the same CDR3. V usage is TRBV6-6 and J usage is TRBJ1-1; D remains ambiguous. The length of the CDR3 is 13 residues. Trimming cost V 0 bases and J 4 bases, with 6 bases left between them. Germline V CDR1 and CDR2: MNHNY, SVGAGI (reference sequence). The CDR3 region has the DNA TGTGCCAGCAGTTACTCTATCAGCACTGAAGCTTTCTTT. This translates into CASSYSISTEAFF.

V and J are TRBV6-6 and TRBJ1-2; no definite D call. Germline values: CDR1 MNHNY, CDR2 SVGAGI (reference sequence). V lost 6 bases to trimming and J lost 8 bases, with 25 bases between them. The CDR3 is 16 residues long. In nucleotides, the CDR3 is TGTGCCAGCAGACCAAACGCGGGGTTGGTCTTAGGCGGCTACACCTTC. Protein product: CASRPNAGLVLGGYTF.

The chain has TRBV7-8 and TRBJ2-1, with TRBD2 matching over 8 bases. The CDR3 is 16 residues long. J was trimmed by 0 bases and V by 2 bases; bases with no gene match: 3. Germline V CDR1 and CDR2: SGHVS, FQNEAQ. The CDR3 protein is CASSLSGGSSYNEQFF. The DNA for the CDR3 is TGTGCCAGCAGCTTAAGCGGGGGAAGCTCCTACAATGAGCAGTTCTTC.

Turning to this clone: Since the CDR3 does not end with the conserved phenylalanine or tryptophan, this likely comes from a read error. The V call is TRBV2, the J call TRBJ1-5, with 9 nucleotides matching TRBD1. J was trimmed by 6 bases and V by 5 bases; bases with no gene match: 5. The CDR3 length is 14 residues. Looked up from germline, CDR1 is SNHLY and CDR2 is FYNNEI. The CDR3, as DNA: TGTGCCAGCAGTCTTCTACAGGGGGCTCAGCCCCAGCATTCT. Residues: CASSLLQGAQPQHS.

V is TRBV9 and J is TRBJ2-5; 11 nucleotides match TRBD1. The V and J ends lost 4 bases and 4 bases, in that order; junction bases with no gene match: 12. Per germline, CDR1 SGDLS and CDR2 YYNGEE. The CDR3 runs 17 residues. CDR3 residues: CASSLGRTGGALETQYF. DNA of the CDR3: TGTGCCAGCAGCCTAGGCCGGACAGGGGGCGCGTTAGAGACCCAGTACTTC.

The chain uses TRBV30 and TRBJ1-1, with D perhaps TRBD1 (6 bases). This CDR3 is built from 15 residues. V was trimmed by 3 bases and J by 6 bases, leaving 20 bases between them. Germline CDR1 GTSNPN, CDR2 SVGIG (reference sequence). This chain's CDR3 is CAWSPPSSGAAEAFF. The DNA for the CDR3 is TGTGCCTGGAGCCCTCCTTCCTCAGGGGCGGCTGAAGCTTTCTTT. Using reference TRBV30 and TRBJ1-1 for the parts outside the CDR3, the full variable domain is SQTIHQWPATLVQPVGSPLSLECTVEGTSNPNLYWYRQAAGRGLQLLFYSVGIGQISSEVPQNLSASRPQDRQFILSSKKLLLSDSGFYLCAWSPPSSGAAEAFFGQGTRLTVV.

This chain links TRBV29-1 with TRBJ2-1; 8 positions match TRBD2. J was trimmed by 0 bases and V by 7 bases; bases with no gene match: 5. CDR3 length equals 14 residues. Germline assignment: CDR1 SQVTM and CDR2 ANQGSEA. The CDR3 DNA is TGCAGCGCAGGACGGGAGGGCTCCTACAATGAGCAGTTCTTC. Its translation is CSAGREGSYNEQFF.